The 10 T cell receptor beta chains listed next were all sequenced from one sample in a study of T cell repertoires in MIS-A myocarditis. Sequenced by immunoSEQ multiplex PCR; TCRdb stores in-frame clones only, minus some. This sample has about 6,600 clones, with 78% found just once. Material: right inferior lung lobe tissue obtained at autopsy. These TCRs come from a man aged 18 to 29 with fulminant myocarditis from multisystem inflammatory syndrome in adults (MIS-A) after COVID-19.

V usage is TRBV3-1 (or the pseudogene TRBV3-2) and J usage is TRBJ1-1; TRBD1 matches at 8 bases. This CDR3 spans 13 amino acids. V lost 9 bases, J lost 11 bases, and 14 bases stayed unmatched. The germline CDR1 and CDR2 sequences are LGHDT and YNNKEL (reference sequence). As DNA, the CDR3 is TGTGCCAGTACCTATGGACAGGGCTCGGGGGCTTTCTTT. It specifies CASTYGQGSGAFF.

CDR3 region: CASFWGRGSEAFF. CDR3 nucleotides: TGTGCCAGCTTTTGGGGCAGGGGGTCTGAAGCTTTCTTT. The chain uses TRBV6-5 and TRBJ1-1; TRBD1 agrees at 7 bases. The CDR3 sequence is 13 residues long. From germline, CDR1 is MNHEY and CDR2 SVGAGI. With 8 bases clipped from V and 6 bases from J, the junction kept 9 bases outside the gene matches.

This chain links TRBV27 with TRBJ1-6; D not resolved. There are 12 residues in the CDR3. CDR1 and CDR2 (germline): MNHEY, SMNVEV (reference sequence). Trimming cost V 3 bases and J 8 bases, with 5 bases left between them. This CDR3 reads CASSFIDSPLHF. The CDR3 DNA reads as TGTGCCAGCAGTTTTATTGATTCACCCCTCCACTTT.

The genes are TRBV9 and TRBJ1-6; unclear D gene. This CDR3 is 15 amino acids long. Trimming cost V 1 base and J 9 bases, with 14 bases left between them. CDR1 SGDLS and CDR2 YYNGEE come from the germline V gene. The CDR3 loop is CASSVSGDGGSPLHF. CDR3 DNA sequence: TGTGCCAGCAGCGTATCAGGAGACGGTGGTTCACCCCTCCACTTT.

This chain uses TRBV7-2 with TRBJ2-7; 10 nucleotides align to TRBD2. The CDR3 covers 15 residues. Germline values: CDR1 SGHTA, CDR2 FQGNSA. Trimming removed 1 base from V and 5 bases from J; junction bases left unmatched: 5. Here the CDR3 reads CTSSLVLAGAHEQYF. The CDR3, as DNA: TGTACCAGCAGCTTAGTTCTAGCGGGGGCCCACGAGCAGTACTTC.

This clone was counted between two and nine times. The chain has TRBV29-1 and TRBJ2-1; D call uncertain. The CDR3 contains 13 residues. V lost 6 bases to trimming and J lost 0 bases, with 9 bases between them. The germline V gene has CDR1 SQVTM and CDR2 ANQGSEA. The CDR3 bases are TGCAGCGTAGAGATTTCCTCCTACAATGAGCAGTTCTTC. Protein: CSVEISSYNEQFF.

CDR3 bases: TGTGCCAGCAGCGTGAATGAGGACAGGGCCCTTGTGGACACCGGGGAGCTGTTTTTT. Protein product: CASSVNEDRALVDTGELFF. The chain combines TRBV9 with TRBJ2-2, with 8 positions matching TRBD1. Looked up from germline, CDR1 is SGDLS and CDR2 is YYNGEE. CDR3 size: 19 residues. V was clipped by 2 bases and J by 3 bases; unmatched bases: 15.

The V and J genes are TRBV12-3 or TRBV12-4 and TRBJ1-4; D call uncertain. This CDR3 is 13 amino acids long. Deletions cut 6 bases from V and 11 bases from J, with 16 bases between. CDR3 sequence (DNA): TGTGCCAGCAGCAACCTCGAGGGATTGAAACTGTTTTTT. It specifies CASSNLEGLKLFF.

J is TRBJ2-7 and V is TRBV7-6; 8 bases agree with TRBD2. This CDR3 contains 18 residues. Germline V gene lookup returns CDR1 SGHVS and CDR2 FNYEAQ. The V segment lost 1 base and the J segment 2 bases; nucleotides outside the gene matches: 13. CDR3 DNA: TGTGCCAGCAGCTTAGGAAAAATCGGACTAGCAGATCCCTACGAGCAGTACTTC. This sequence encodes CASSLGKIGLADPYEQYF.

In its sample, this clone was seen a few times. The V call is TRBV14, the J call TRBJ2-7; D unresolved. This CDR3 is 11 amino acids long. Trimming shortened V by 3 bases and J by 9 bases, and 9 bases separated the two germline ends. CDR1 and CDR2 (germline): SGHDN, FVKESK. This chain's CDR3 is CASSHGKWQYF. Here the CDR3 DNA reads TGTGCCAGCAGCCATGGTAAATGGCAGTACTTC.